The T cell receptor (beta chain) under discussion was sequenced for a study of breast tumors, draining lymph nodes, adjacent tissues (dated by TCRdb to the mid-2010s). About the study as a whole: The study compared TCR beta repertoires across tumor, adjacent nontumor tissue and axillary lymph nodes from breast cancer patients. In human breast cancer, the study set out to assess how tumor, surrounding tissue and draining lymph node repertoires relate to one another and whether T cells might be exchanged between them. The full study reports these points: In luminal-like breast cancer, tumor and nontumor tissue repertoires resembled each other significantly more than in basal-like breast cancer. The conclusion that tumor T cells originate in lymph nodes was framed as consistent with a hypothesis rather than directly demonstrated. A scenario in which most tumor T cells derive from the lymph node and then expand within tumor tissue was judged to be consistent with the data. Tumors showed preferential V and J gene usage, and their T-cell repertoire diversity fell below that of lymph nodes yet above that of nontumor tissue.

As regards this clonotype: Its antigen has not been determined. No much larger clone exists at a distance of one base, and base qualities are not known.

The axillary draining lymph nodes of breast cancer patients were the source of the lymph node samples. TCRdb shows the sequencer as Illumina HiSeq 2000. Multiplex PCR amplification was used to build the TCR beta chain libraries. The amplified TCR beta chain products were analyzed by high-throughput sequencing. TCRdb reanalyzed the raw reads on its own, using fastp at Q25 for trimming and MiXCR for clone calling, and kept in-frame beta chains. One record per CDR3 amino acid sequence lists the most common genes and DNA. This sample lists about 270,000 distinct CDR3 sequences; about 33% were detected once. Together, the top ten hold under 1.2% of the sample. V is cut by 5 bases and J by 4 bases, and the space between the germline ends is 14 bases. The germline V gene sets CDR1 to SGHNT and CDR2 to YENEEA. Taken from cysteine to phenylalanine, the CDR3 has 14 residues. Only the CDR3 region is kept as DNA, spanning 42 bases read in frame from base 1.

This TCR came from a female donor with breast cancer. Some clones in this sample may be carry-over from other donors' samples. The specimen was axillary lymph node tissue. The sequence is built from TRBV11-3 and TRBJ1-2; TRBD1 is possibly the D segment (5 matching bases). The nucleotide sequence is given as TGTGCCAGCAGCCCTCTAGCGGGACTCTATGGCTACACCTTC. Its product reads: CASSPLAGLYGYTF.